These 11 T cell receptor beta chains share one sample of origin, sequenced in a study of neurological immune-mediated disorders. The time point: longitudinal time-point 1 (baseline). Each CDR3 protein is one row after TCRdb ran MiXCR on the 5' RACE reads. The sample contains tens of thousands of distinct CDR3 sequences, around 2.9% of which appear only once. The sample comprised PBMCs. Every receptor here comes from an older woman with multiple sclerosis.

This clonotype was seen at least ten times. J is TRBJ2-2 and V is TRBV11-2; D unclear. V was trimmed by 0 bases and J by 4 bases, leaving 9 bases between them. The CDR3 loop spans 15 amino acids. CDR1 is SGHAT, CDR2 FQNNGV, per germline. In nucleotides, the CDR3 is TGTGCCAGCAGCTTAGATAGGCATTCCACCGGGGAGCTGTTTTTT. Amino acid sequence: CASSLDRHSTGELFF.

The sample holds many counts of this clonotype. V usage is TRBV3-1 and J usage is TRBJ2-7, with D perhaps TRBD1 (6 bases). From germline, CDR1 is LGHDT and CDR2 YNNKEL (reference sequence). V shed 2 bases and J shed 3 bases, with 8 bases lying between them. The CDR3 is made up of 13 amino acids. The CDR3 DNA reads as TGTGCCAGCAGCCAAAACAGGGACTACGAGCAGTACTTC. Protein product: CASSQNRDYEQYF.

This clonotype came up many times. The chain joins TRBV2 to TRBJ2-1, with 8 bases that match TRBD1. CDR3 length equals 13 residues. Germline V gives CDR1 SNHLY, CDR2 FYNNEI. The V gene end was trimmed by 8 bases and the J gene end by 6 bases; junction bases not matched to a gene: 6. The CDR3 region has the DNA TGTGCCAGCTACGACAGGGGTAGCAATGAGCAGTTCTTC. Translation gives CASYDRGSNEQFF.

This clonotype came up many times. This chain connects TRBV3-1 to TRBJ2-2; D might be TRBD2 (5 bases). This CDR3 has 14 residues. V was pared by 1 base and J by 7 bases, with 10 bases between. CDR1 LGHDT and CDR2 YNNKEL come from the germline V gene (reference sequence). Here the CDR3 reads CASSQVREIGELFF. DNA of the CDR3: TGTGCCAGCAGCCAAGTGAGGGAGATCGGGGAGCTGTTTTTT.

This clonotype was observed many times. The V and J genes are TRBV20-1 and TRBJ2-7, with TRBD1 identical over 8 bases. The CDR3 spans 15 residues. V gave up 1 base and J gave up 4 bases; unmatched junction bases: 9. The germline V gene encodes CDR1 DFQATT and CDR2 SNEGSKA (reference sequence). Here the CDR3 reads CSARGPRDRKYEQYF. CDR3 DNA sequence: TGCAGTGCTAGAGGCCCCCGGGACAGGAAGTACGAGCAGTACTTC.

This clonotype was observed many times. The rearrangement links TRBV5-1 to TRBJ2-3; D perhaps matches TRBD2 (5 bases). The CDR3 covers 14 residues. V lost 7 bases and J lost 0, with 12 bases in between. Germline assignment: CDR1 SGHRS and CDR2 YFSETQ. CDR3 in DNA: TGCGCCAGCTCACGACGAGGGAGCACAGATACGCAGTATTTT. This sequence encodes CASSRRGSTDTQYF.

In this sample, this clonotype turned up many times. The chain combines TRBV5-1 with TRBJ1-1; D is unresolved. The CDR3 extends over 15 amino acids. Germline values: CDR1 SGHRS, CDR2 YFSETQ. V lost 1 base and J 0 bases, leaving 10 bases between the germline ends. The DNA of the CDR3 is TGCGCCAGCAGCTTGACTGTAAGCATGAACACTGAAGCTTTCTTT. Its translation is CASSLTVSMNTEAFF.

This clonotype has at least ten counts. The chain carries TRBV18 and TRBJ2-5; no clear D. The length of the CDR3 is 13 residues. With 1 base removed from V and 4 bases from J, the gap between germline ends came to 7 bases. The germline CDR1 and CDR2 sequences are KGHSH and LQKENI. Here the CDR3 reads CASSPRPGETQYF. As DNA, the CDR3 is TGTGCCAGCTCACCACGTCCCGGAGAGACCCAGTACTTC.

This clonotype has a count of ten or more. This chain connects TRBV7-2 to TRBJ2-7; TRBD1 is a possible D gene (6 bases). V was clipped by 5 bases and J by 3 bases, with 17 bases between them. The CDR3 runs 15 residues. Germline CDR1 is SGHTA and CDR2 is FQGNSA. CDR3 DNA: TGTGCCAGCAGCCTCCAGGCAGGGGCGGGCTACGAGCAGTACTTC. This encodes CASSLQAGAGYEQYF. Full variable domain (missing parts from reference TRBV7-2 and TRBJ2-7): GAGVSQSPSNKVTEKGKDVELRCDPISGHTALYWYRQSLGQGLEFLIYFQGNSAPDKSGLPSDRFSAERTGGSVSTLTIQRTQQEDSAVYLCASSLQAGAGYEQYFGPGTRLTVT.

This clonotype was detected ten times or more. The chain combines TRBV20-1 with TRBJ2-3; possibly TRBD1 or TRBD2 for D (5 bases each). Trimming removed 5 bases from V and 1 base from J, with 13 bases in between. The CDR3 totals 14 residues. Germline CDR1 and CDR2: DFQATT and SNEGSKA (reference sequence). CDR3 bases: TGCAGTGCTGGAAGGGACGGACGCACAGATACGCAGTATTTT. Protein product: CSAGRDGRTDTQYF.

On this clonotype itself: This is likely a read error, given that the CDR3 carries no conserved phenylalanine or tryptophan at its end. The chain has TRBV20-1 and TRBJ1-1, with 9 nucleotides matching TRBD1. Germline trimming cut 8 bases from V and 0 bases from J; bases unmatched to any gene: 7. Germline assignment: CDR1 DFQATT and CDR2 SNEGSKA (reference sequence). The CDR3 has 14 amino acids. Written as DNA, the CDR3 is TGCAGTTCACCGGGACAGGGCATGAACACTGAAGCTTTCAAT. Translation gives CSSPGQGMNTEAFN.